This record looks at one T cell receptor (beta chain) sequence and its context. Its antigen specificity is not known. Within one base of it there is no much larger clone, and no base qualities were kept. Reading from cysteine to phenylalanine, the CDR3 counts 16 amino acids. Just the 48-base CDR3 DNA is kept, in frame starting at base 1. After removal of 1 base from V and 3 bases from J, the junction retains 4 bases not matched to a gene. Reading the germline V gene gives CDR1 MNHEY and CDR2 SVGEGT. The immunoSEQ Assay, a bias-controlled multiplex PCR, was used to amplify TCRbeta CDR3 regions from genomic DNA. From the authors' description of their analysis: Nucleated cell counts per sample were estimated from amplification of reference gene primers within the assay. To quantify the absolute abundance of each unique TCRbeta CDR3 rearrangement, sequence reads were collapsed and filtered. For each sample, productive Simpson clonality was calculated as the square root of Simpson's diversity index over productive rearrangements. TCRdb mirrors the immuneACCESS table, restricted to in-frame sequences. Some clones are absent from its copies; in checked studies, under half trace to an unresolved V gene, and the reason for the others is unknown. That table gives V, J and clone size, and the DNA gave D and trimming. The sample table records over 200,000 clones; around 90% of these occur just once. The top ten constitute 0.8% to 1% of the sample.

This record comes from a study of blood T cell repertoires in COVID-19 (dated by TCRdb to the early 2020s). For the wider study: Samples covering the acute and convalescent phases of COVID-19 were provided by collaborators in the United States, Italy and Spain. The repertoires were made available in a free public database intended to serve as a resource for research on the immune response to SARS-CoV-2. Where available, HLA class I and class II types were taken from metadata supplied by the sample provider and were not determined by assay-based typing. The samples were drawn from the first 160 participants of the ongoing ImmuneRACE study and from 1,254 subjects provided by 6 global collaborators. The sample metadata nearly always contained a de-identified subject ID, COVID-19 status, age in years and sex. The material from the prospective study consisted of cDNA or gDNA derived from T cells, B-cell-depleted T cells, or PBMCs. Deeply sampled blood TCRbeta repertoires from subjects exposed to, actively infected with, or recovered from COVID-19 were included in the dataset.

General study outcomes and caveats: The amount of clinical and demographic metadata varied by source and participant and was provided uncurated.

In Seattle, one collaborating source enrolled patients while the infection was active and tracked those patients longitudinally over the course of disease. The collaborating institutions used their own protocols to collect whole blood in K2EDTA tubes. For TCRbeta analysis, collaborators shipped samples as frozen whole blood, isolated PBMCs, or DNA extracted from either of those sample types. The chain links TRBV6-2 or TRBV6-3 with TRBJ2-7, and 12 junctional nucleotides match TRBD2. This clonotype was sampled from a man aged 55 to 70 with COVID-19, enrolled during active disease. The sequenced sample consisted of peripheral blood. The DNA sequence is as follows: TGTGCCAGCAGTTACTGGACTAGCGGGAAGGGCTACGAGCAGTACTTC. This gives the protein CASSYWTSGKGYEQYF.